Listed below are T cell receptor beta chains from one sample, sequenced in a study of T cell changes during pregnancy in multiple sclerosis. Measured with immunoSEQ multiplex PCR; TCRdb has only the in-frame clones, and not every one. The sample holds 13,000 or so clones, approximately 95% seen once. The sequences come from peripheral blood, collected in the second trimester of pregnancy. The receptors originated from a female donor in good health, enrolled as a control in a pregnancy study. CDR3s include the opening cysteine and the closing phenylalanine or tryptophan. The order of the fields is V gene, J gene, CDR3 length, D gene, clone size, CDR3 protein, CDR3 DNA. The D gene is left open where the match is weak. Rows give clone size only sometimes, using once, few, many, or a class for an expanded clone.

>TRBV7-2|TRBJ1-4|17|TRBD1|-
CASSLMGQGFGGEKLFF
TGTGCCAGCAGCTTAATGGGACAGGGGTTTGGAGGTGAAAAACTGTTTTTT
>TRBV6-1|TRBJ1-5|13|-|once
CASSEQGHQPQHF
TGTGCCAGCAGTGAACAGGGGCATCAGCCCCAGCATTTT
>TRBV28|TRBJ1-5|11|-|-
CASSSSGSQHF
TGTGCCAGCAGCTCTAGCGGGTCCCAGCATTTT
>TRBV6-5|TRBJ1-2|15|-|-
CASSYSSAGNYGYTF
TGTGCCAGCAGTTACTCGAGTGCAGGGAACTATGGCTACACCTTC
>TRBV7-2|TRBJ2-7|15|TRBD1|-
CASSPPGQGWYEQYF
TGTGCCAGCAGCCCCCCGGGACAGGGGTGGTACGAGCAGTACTTC
>TRBV5-6|TRBJ2-3|15|-|-
CASSLVGETTDTQYF
TGTGCCAGCAGCTTGGTGGGTGAGACAACAGATACGCAGTATTTT
>TRBV5-6|TRBJ2-7|14|TRBD2|-
CASSSAGLVREQYF
TGTGCCAGCAGCTCGGCGGGACTAGTAAGGGAGCAGTACTTC
>TRBV11-3|TRBJ1-1|13|-|-
CASSKGVSTEAFF
TGTGCCAGCAGCAAGGGAGTTAGCACTGAAGCTTTCTTT
>TRBV11-3|TRBJ2-7|13|-|-
CASSARGSYEQYF
TGTGCCAGCAGCGCACGGGGCTCCTACGAGCAGTACTTC
>TRBV9|TRBJ1-1|14|-|few
CASSVNSGDTEAFF
TGTGCCAGCAGCGTTAACTCCGGAGACACTGAAGCTTTCTTT
>TRBV28|TRBJ1-3|20|-|-
CASSLEFIGQGKLSGNTIYF
TGTGCCAGCAGTTTAGAGTTCATCGGGCAGGGGAAGCTTTCTGGAAACACCATATATTTT
>TRBV7-3|TRBJ2-1|18|TRBD2|-
CASSLWGHGRDLHNEQFF
TGTGCCAGCAGCTTATGGGGACACGGGAGGGACCTGCACAATGAGCAGTTCTTC
>TRBV7-2|TRBJ2-7|16|TRBD1|once
CASSLSMGQLPYEQYF
TGTGCCAGCAGCTTAAGCATGGGACAGCTTCCCTACGAGCAGTACTTC
>TRBV4-2|TRBJ2-3|16|TRBD2|-
CASSQVIAGDTDTQYF
TGTGCCAGCAGCCAAGTCATAGCGGGAGACACAGATACGCAGTATTTT
>TRBV7-2|TRBJ1-2|15|-|-
CASSLGLGRGYGYTF
TGTGCCAGCAGCTTGGGTCTGGGCAGGGGCTATGGCTACACCTTC
>TRBV6-1|TRBJ1-1|14|-|once
CASTEGGAGSEAFF
TGTGCCAGCACCGAAGGGGGGGCAGGGTCTGAAGCTTTCTTT
>TRBV2|TRBJ2-7|15|-|-
CASRVFGEEDYEQYF
TGTGCCAGCAGAGTTTTCGGGGAGGAGGACTACGAGCAGTACTTC
>TRBV9|TRBJ1-2|10|-|-
CASRRDGYTF
TGTGCCAGCAGGAGGGATGGCTACACCTTC
>TRBV15|TRBJ2-5|14|-|-
CATSRDQGQETQYF
TGTGCCACCAGCAGAGACCAGGGGCAAGAGACCCAGTACTTC
>TRBV4-1|TRBJ1-1|15|TRBD1|-
CASSSGTVKASEAFF
TGCGCCAGCAGTTCCGGGACAGTTAAAGCGTCTGAAGCTTTCTTT
>TRBV11-3|TRBJ2-1|16|TRBD2|once
CASSSGPGLAGYEQFF
TGTGCCAGCAGCTCGGGGCCGGGACTAGCGGGATATGAGCAGTTCTTC
>TRBV4-3|TRBJ2-7|16|-|-
CASSQDLGHPSYEQYF
TGCGCCAGCAGCCAAGATCTAGGACACCCGTCCTACGAGCAGTACTTC
>TRBV10-3|TRBJ1-4|13|-|few
CAISDEGNEKLFF
TGTGCCATCAGTGACGAGGGTAATGAAAAACTGTTTTTT
>TRBV19|TRBJ2-2|11|-|-
CASSLNGELFF
TGTGCCAGTAGTCTAAACGGGGAGCTGTTTTTT
>TRBV14|TRBJ2-2|16|TRBD2|-
CASSQHSGIRTGELFF
TGTGCCAGCAGCCAACATAGCGGGATAAGGACCGGGGAGCTGTTTTTT
>TRBV5-5|TRBJ2-1|16|TRBD1|-
CASSLGGQGTYNEQFF
TGTGCCAGCAGCTTGGGGGGACAGGGGACCTACAATGAGCAGTTCTTC
>TRBV2|TRBJ2-5|12|-|-
CASRGTQETQYF
TGTGCCAGCAGGGGGACACAAGAGACCCAGTACTTC
>TRBV11-1|TRBJ2-2|16|-|-
CASSPTVLGNTGELFF
TGTGCCAGCAGCCCGACAGTTTTGGGGAACACCGGGGAGCTGTTTTTT
>TRBV9|TRBJ2-7|18|TRBD2|-
CASSANGVPTSGNDEQYF
TGTGCCAGCAGCGCCAATGGGGTGCCGACTAGCGGGAACGACGAGCAGTACTTC
>TRBV15|TRBJ1-2|13|-|-
CATAQDVNYGYTF
TGTGCCACCGCCCAGGATGTTAACTATGGCTACACCTTC
>TRBV28|TRBJ1-2|14|TRBD1|-
CASSFEGATHGYTF
TGTGCCAGCAGTTTCGAGGGGGCGACGCATGGCTACACCTTC
>TRBV28|TRBJ2-4|17|TRBD1|-
CASSLRSLGTGLHIQYF
TGTGCCAGCAGTCTAAGATCGCTCGGGACAGGGTTGCACATTCAGTACTTC
>TRBV5-4|TRBJ1-3|15|-|-
CASSPGQDGRNTIYF
TGTGCCAGCAGCCCAGGACAAGACGGACGAAACACCATATATTTT
>TRBV5-1|TRBJ2-7|15|-|-
CASSLRPDNSYEQYF
TGCGCCAGCAGCTTAAGACCGGACAACTCCTACGAGCAGTACTTC
>TRBV4-2|TRBJ2-7|16|-|-
CASSQENTGISYEQYF
TGTGCCAGCAGCCAAGAAAATACCGGGATCTCCTACGAGCAGTACTTC
>TRBV30|TRBJ1-4|15|TRBD1|-
CAWSVGGSGNEKLFF
TGTGCCTGGAGTGTAGGGGGCTCTGGGAATGAAAAACTGTTTTTT
>TRBV6-5|TRBJ2-1|15|-|-
CASSYSLTRPNEQFF
TGTGCCAGCAGTTACTCCCTGACAAGACCAAATGAGCAGTTCTTC
>TRBV11-2|TRBJ1-5|15|-|-
CASSFGQGFNQPQHF
TGTGCCAGCAGCTTTGGGCAGGGCTTCAATCAGCCCCAGCATTTT
>TRBV7-6|TRBJ1-1|13|-|-
CASSTGVNTEAFF
TGTGCCAGCAGCACAGGAGTGAACACTGAAGCTTTCTTT
>TRBV20-1|TRBJ1-2|11|-|-
CSGGGAYGYTF
TGCAGTGGAGGTGGTGCCTATGGCTACACCTTC
>TRBV2|TRBJ1-1|12|-|few
CASSDRGTEAFF
TGTGCCAGCAGTGATCGGGGGACTGAAGCTTTCTTT
>TRBV6-5|TRBJ1-4|15|TRBD1|-
CASRLLGTGDEKLFF
TGTGCCAGCAGACTGCTGGGGACAGGGGATGAAAAACTGTTTTTT
>TRBV5-4|TRBJ1-1|15|TRBD1|-
CASSSGGTGGTEAFF
TGTGCCAGCAGCTCTGGGGGGACAGGGGGAACTGAAGCTTTCTTT
>TRBV5-1|TRBJ2-1|15|TRBD2|once
CASSLGLARGDEQFF
TGCGCCAGCAGCTTGGGACTAGCTAGGGGCGATGAGCAGTTCTTC
>TRBV4-3|TRBJ2-1|16|TRBD2|once
CASSQDTSGRAYEQFF
TGCGCCAGCAGCCAAGATACTAGCGGGAGGGCCTATGAGCAGTTCTTC
>TRBV9|TRBJ2-4|13|-|-
CASSDRDSNIQYF
TGTGCCAGCAGCGACCGGGATTCAAACATTCAGTACTTC
>TRBV6-1|TRBJ1-2|13|TRBD1|-
CASTRTGEDGYTF
TGTGCCAGCACAAGGACAGGGGAGGATGGCTACACCTTC
>TRBV4-3|TRBJ1-1|15|-|-
CASSQDVGRRTEAFF
TGCGCCAGCAGCCAAGACGTGGGGCGCCGGACTGAAGCTTTCTTT
>TRBV7-9|TRBJ1-5|16|TRBD1|-
CASSLDPGQGDQPQHF
TGTGCCAGCAGCTTAGATCCGGGACAGGGAGATCAGCCCCAGCATTTT
>TRBV6-5|TRBJ1-1|13|-|-
CASSYTGGSEAFF
TGTGCCAGCAGTTACACCGGGGGGTCTGAAGCTTTCTTT
>TRBV27|TRBJ1-5|17|TRBD1|once
CASSSLTGDYSNQPQHF
TGTGCCAGCAGTTCGTTGACAGGGGATTATAGCAATCAGCCCCAGCATTTT
>TRBV5-1|TRBJ2-7|13|TRBD2|-
CASSLGTRNEQYF
TGCGCCAGCAGCCTGGGGACTAGGAACGAGCAGTACTTC
>TRBV25-1|TRBJ2-5|14|-|-
CASSARGHQETQYF
TGTGCCAGCAGTGCCAGGGGACACCAAGAGACCCAGTACTTC
>TRBV2|TRBJ2-1|15|TRBD2|-
CASSRVLAAYNEQFF
TGTGCCAGCAGTAGAGTACTAGCGGCATACAATGAGCAGTTCTTC
>TRBV4-2|TRBJ2-1|17|TRBD2|-
CASSQEVTSGVDNEQFF
TGTGCCAGCAGCCAAGAGGTGACTAGCGGGGTCGACAATGAGCAGTTCTTC